What follows is one TCR beta chain and its context. This clonotype was detected ten times or more. The antigen it binds to is not known. At one of its ends the junction is not consistent with the germline gene, which may arise from a read error. Reading the label with the study, this specimen's time point is: newly diagnosed GD, antithyroid drugs for less than 3 months. For both TCR sequencing and RNA sequencing, RNA was extracted from PBMCs using TRIzol. Graves' disease was diagnosed according to American Thyroid Association guidelines. The patients came from an endocrinology department in Xi'an, China. Each patient gave roughly 10 milliliters of peripheral blood, collected in an EDTA anticoagulant tube. PBMCs were isolated by Ficoll Paque Plus density gradient separation without further T cell sorting. An Agilent 2100 Bioanalyzer and agarose gel were used to assess RNA quality, and a NanoDrop 2000 was used to measure RNA concentration.

This entry is derived from a study of regulatory T cells in long-lasting Graves disease (dated by TCRdb to the early 2020s). Study-level background: In the newly diagnosed Graves' disease group, patients had been taking antithyroid drugs for less than 3 months. Patients with persistent Graves' disease were compared with patients with newly diagnosed Graves' disease using TCR sequencing and RNA sequencing of peripheral blood. The study took place in China and was registered as a clinical trial. A total of about 33 samples underwent TCR sequencing: around 13 from persistent and roughly 20 from newly diagnosed Graves' disease patients. Study-level results and caveats: Persistent patients shared more public clonotypes among themselves (fewer than 3,000) than newly diagnosed patients did (about 970). Preferential use of TRBV28, TRBJ1-2 and TRBJ2-5 was observed in persistent disease, whereas TRBV20-1 and TRBJ2-1 were favored in newly diagnosed disease. Sequencing and analysis were limited to the TCR beta chain. Compared with newly diagnosed patients, patients with persistent Graves' disease had lower TCR Shannon entropy and fewer highly expanded clones, which suggests clonal expansion. As a limitation, the authors acknowledged that the small sample size may reduce accuracy. Because the primary lesion, thyroid tissue, could not be accessed, the study looked at peripheral blood alone.

From the germline V gene (reference sequence), CDR1 is SGHKS and CDR2 is YYEKEE. Counted from cysteine to phenylalanine, this CDR3 has 16 amino acids. The DNA shown is the 48-base CDR3, in frame from base 1. The protocol used for the library was multiplex PCR. The sequencer listed for this sample is Illumina HiSeq 4000. To build TCR beta libraries, CDR3 regions were amplified by Arm-PCR using iRepertoire HTBI primers. Before sequencing, the PCR products underwent gel purification. Per the source publication's procedure: Across samples, 60 to 80 TRBV and roughly 15 TRBJ segments were identified and used for gene usage analysis of CDR3 amino acid clonotypes. Filtered high-quality paired reads were merged into contigs using COPE and FqMerger. BLAST was used to align contigs to IMGT TRBV, TRBD and TRBJ reference genes, and CDR3 was defined according to IMGT. Highly expanded clones were defined as clonotypes with a frequency above 0.1%. Shannon entropy was used to measure repertoire diversity, and the Gini coefficient was used to measure V-J evenness. A clonotype was considered public if more than one individual shared it. The public sequencing data were trimmed at Q25 with fastp and processed into clonotypes with MiXCR by TCRdb, which kept only in-frame beta chains. Entries are consolidated by CDR3 protein sequence, retaining the most common genes and DNA. TCRdb's processing, not the study's, gives the V and J calls here. A total of about 460,000 distinct CDR3 sequences appear in this sample, 14% of them only once. The ten largest make up about a sixth of the sample.

The same specimen was also included in a second study, on T cells in Graves' hyperthyroidism and ophthalmopathy. That second publication adds: Stable Graves' hyperthyroidism was defined as no progression to ophthalmopathy during 18 months of follow-up. The hyperthyroidism patients were between 18 and 65 years old and newly diagnosed, with a disease duration of less than 2 months. Exclusion was applied to patients with uncontrolled infections, other autoimmune diseases, pregnancy or lactation. Clinical symptoms, serum thyroxine and TRAb, thyroid ultrasound, and orbital computed tomography formed the basis for the diagnoses. A first-round RT-PCR of the TCR CDR3 used the HTBI primer set with the Qiagen OneStep RT-PCR kit. Most expanded thyroid clonotypes (frequency above 0.001) were also detected in blood, suggesting blood repertoires may reflect thyroid immune responses. Ophthalmopathy was separated from stable hyperthyroidism by a 13 V-J signature model, with around 90% sensitivity and roughly 84% specificity obtained in cross-validation and 80%/75% obtained in testing. In validation, progression to ophthalmopathy was predicted by the model with 70.59% sensitivity and about 72% specificity, a median of approximately 6.5 months before onset. TCR V-J signatures able to tell the groups apart were searched for in a discovery cohort of more than 90 patients, of whom around 42 had Graves' ophthalmopathy and about 55 had stable Graves' hyperthyroidism. Prospective prediction of ophthalmopathy was tested in an independent validation cohort of approximately 19 hyperthyroidism patients and 17 patients who later progressed to ophthalmopathy. For training and testing, the roughly 93 patients in the discovery cohort were randomly divided in a 7:3 ratio. In six Graves' hyperthyroidism patients, the study also compared T-cell repertoires from thyroid tissue with T-cell repertoires from blood. Following sampling, methimazole starting at 30 mg daily was given to hyperthyroidism patients, and high-dose intravenous methylprednisolone was given to ophthalmopathy patients. A second multiplex PCR round built the libraries, followed by size selection and purification. Paired-end sequencing of the libraries was performed with 100 bp reads on an Illumina HiSeq2000. SOAPnuke was used to process the raw data, removing reads that contained adapters or uncalled bases, had a mean Phred below 15, or lacked an exact match to the constant primer or identifier. COPE v1.2.5 was used to merge the high-quality paired reads, and each unique nucleotide sequence was defined as a clonotype. MiTCR v1.1 was used to align the clonotypes against IMGT TRBV, TRBD and TRBJ reference segments. Analysis was restricted to V-J combinations with a frequency above 0.0001, which covered 98% to 99.2% of repertoires. The TCS score was defined as the ratio of F50 (clonal expansion) to E x V (chaos), calculated using BLOSUM62-based TCRdist between CDR3 peptides within each V-J. Welch's t-statistics and random forest reduced roughly 540 V-J features to 10 to 15, which were used in a naive Bayes classifier (R e1071). Sample size was not statistically predetermined, and blinding of investigators to group allocation was not performed. The paper describes TCR Vbeta CDR3 sequencing of fewer than 150 peripheral blood samples, made up of under 50 ophthalmopathy patients, approximately 76 hyperthyroidism patients and 17 progressor patients.

The sequenced sample was peripheral blood mononuclear cells (PBMCs), obtained at new diagnosis, from a patient treated with antithyroid drugs. The chain links TRBV5-5 with TRBJ2-3; the D gene is unclear. The TCR sequence derives from a woman between 45 and 60 years old with Graves disease. Donor details come from another sample of the same person, matched by shared clones. CDR3 sequence: CASSLYRAPSTDTQYF. The DNA sequence is given as TGCGCCAGCAGCTTGTATCGGGCTCCTAGCACAGATACGCAGTATTTT.